Following are 31 T cell receptor beta chains from one sample sequenced in a study of T cells after yellow fever vaccination. TCRdb reanalysed the 5' RACE reads using MiXCR and keeps one entry per CDR3 protein. Of a few hundred thousand distinct CDR3 sequences in the sample, around 8.1% were seen once. The sample was PBMCs, taken more than 40 days after the first yellow fever vaccination. All receptors come from a man younger than 35 who received the YFV17D yellow fever vaccine.

This clonotype appeared a few times. V usage is TRBV18 and J usage is TRBJ1-5; the D is unclear. Per germline, CDR1 KGHSH and CDR2 LQKENI. The CDR3 extends over 15 amino acids. Trimming removed 1 base at V and 5 bases at J, with 12 bases between. DNA for the CDR3: TGTGCCAGCTCACCACTGGCAGGTTCGGATCAGCCCCAGCATTTT. This translates into CASSPLAGSDQPQHF.

In this sample, this clonotype turned up a few times. This chain joins TRBV7-2 and TRBJ1-5; D unresolved. The CDR3 has 14 residues. V dropped 3 bases and J dropped 6 bases, with 12 bases sitting between them. Looked up from germline, CDR1 is SGHTA and CDR2 is FQGNSA. The CDR3: CASSFDGSGQPQHF. For the CDR3, the DNA is TGTGCCAGCAGCTTTGACGGGTCGGGTCAGCCCCAGCATTTT.

V gene TRBV6-6 combines with J gene TRBJ2-4; D is possibly TRBD2 (5 bases). The CDR3 runs 13 residues. V was shortened by 4 bases and J by 9 bases, with 13 bases between the two germline ends. Looked up from germline, CDR1 is MNHNY and CDR2 is SVGAGI (reference sequence). The CDR3 region has the DNA TGTGCCAGCAGTTCACCGGGGAAACCCATTCAGTACTTC. Translation gives CASSSPGKPIQYF.

Only a few counts were recorded for this clonotype. The chain employs TRBV5-6 and TRBJ2-1; TRBD1 agrees at 8 bases. Germline-derived CDR1 and CDR2 are SGHDT and YYEEEE. This CDR3 comprises 14 residues. V lost 2 bases, J lost 9 bases, and 7 bases stayed unmatched. The CDR3 region is CASSLRQGSGEQFF. CDR3 in DNA: TGTGCCAGCAGCTTACGACAGGGGAGTGGTGAGCAGTTCTTC.

This clonotype was seen more than once but under ten times. The gene calls are TRBV9 and TRBJ2-5, with D unclear. The V end was cut by 4 bases, the J end by 1 base, with 11 bases between. Germline V gives CDR1 SGDLS, CDR2 YYNGEE. The CDR3 is made up of 14 amino acids. This CDR3 is CASSLLGLQETQYF. For the CDR3, the DNA is TGTGCCAGCAGCCTCCTAGGGCTCCAAGAGACCCAGTACTTC.

This clonotype was recorded a few times. The chain employs TRBV12-3 or TRBV12-4 and TRBJ1-4; no firm D call. This CDR3 is 15 amino acids long. Trimming shortened V by 6 bases and J by 9 bases, and 20 bases separated the two germline ends. The CDR3 DNA reads TGTGCCAGCAGGGCCCGAAGGACTTCCGCGCAAAAACTGTTTTTT. Amino acids: CASRARRTSAQKLFF.

This clonotype came up many times. The chain joins TRBV20-1 to TRBJ2-1, with D unresolved. Germline CDR1 reads DFQATT; CDR2 reads SNEGSKA (reference sequence). This CDR3 region has 12 residues. The V and J ends lost 6 bases and 6 bases respectively, with 12 bases between them. The chain's CDR3 is CSALQWANEQFF. The CDR3 DNA sequence: TGCAGTGCCTTACAGTGGGCCAATGAGCAGTTCTTC.

This rearrangement joins TRBV9 to TRBJ1-1, with TRBD1 as a possible D gene (6 bases). This CDR3 has 12 residues. Per germline, CDR1 SGDLS and CDR2 YYNGEE. V lost 3 bases, J lost 4 bases, and 7 bases lay in between. CDR3 residues: CASSAGVTEAFF. DNA of the CDR3: TGTGCCAGCAGCGCAGGGGTCACTGAAGCTTTCTTT.

This clonotype came up a few times. The chain recombines TRBV7-2 with TRBJ2-2, with D possibly matching TRBD1 (6 bases). Germline V gene sequence: CDR1 SGHTA, CDR2 FQGNSA. The CDR3 contains 16 residues. Deletions cut 7 bases from V and 1 base from J, with 16 bases between. This chain's CDR3 is CASTLLGRGNTGELFF. DNA for the CDR3: TGTGCCAGCACCCTTCTTGGCAGGGGGAACACCGGGGAGCTGTTTTTT.

This clonotype was seen repeatedly, ten times or more. V usage is TRBV5-1 and J usage is TRBJ2-1; a weak D match, TRBD2 (5 bases). The germline V gene has CDR1 SGHRS and CDR2 YFSETQ. V dropped 0 bases and J dropped 5 bases, with 9 bases sitting between them. The CDR3 has 14 residues. CDR3 sequence reads: CASSLGTSDNEQFF. Here the CDR3 DNA reads TGCGCCAGCAGCTTGGGGACTTCCGACAATGAGCAGTTCTTC.

The chain uses TRBV27 and TRBJ1-2, with a tentative D call TRBD1 (5 bases). This CDR3 has 15 residues. V lost 6 bases, J lost 0 bases, and 14 bases lay in between. Germline CDR1 MNHEY, CDR2 SMNVEV (reference sequence). The CDR3 DNA is TGTGCCAGCAGCCCTGGGGGGGGGACTAACTATGGCTACACCTTC. Protein product: CASSPGGGTNYGYTF.

This clonotype was found a few times. The chain links TRBV28 to TRBJ1-1, with 7 bases that match TRBD1. Germline CDR1 and CDR2: MDHEN and SYDVKM. This CDR3 has 15 amino acids. V lost 3 bases, J lost 0 bases, and 4 bases stayed unmatched. The chain's CDR3 is CASSFAGQVNTEAFF. CDR3 nucleotide sequence: TGTGCCAGCAGTTTTGCCGGACAGGTGAACACTGAAGCTTTCTTT.

The chain joins TRBV6-2 or TRBV6-3 to TRBJ2-1; 9 nucleotides align to TRBD2. Germline CDR1 and CDR2: MNHEY and SVGEGT. V lost 4 bases and J lost 2; bases outside the gene matches: 6. The CDR3 sequence is 16 residues long. CDR3 amino acids: CASSSLTSGPYNEQFF. CDR3 nucleotide sequence: TGTGCCAGCAGTTCCCTGACTAGCGGCCCCTACAATGAGCAGTTCTTC.

The chain couples TRBV10-3 to TRBJ1-3; D is unclear. This CDR3 has 15 amino acids. The germline gives CDR1 ENHRY, CDR2 SYGVKD. Between the trimmed V and J ends, which lost 4 bases and 0 bases, there was a span of 10 bases. CDR3 sequence: CAISGLGNSGNTIYF. In DNA form, the CDR3 reads TGTGCCATCAGTGGCCTAGGTAACTCTGGAAACACCATATATTTT.

There are a few counts of this clonotype. The chain links TRBV29-1 to TRBJ2-7, with 10 bases aligning to TRBD1. V lost 0 bases, J lost 0 bases, and 5 bases stayed unmatched. This CDR3 spans 16 amino acids. Germline CDR1 and CDR2: SQVTM and ANQGSEA. In DNA form, the CDR3 reads TGCAGCGTTGAAGAAAAGAGGACAGGGGGCTCCTACGAGCAGTACTTC. Translation: CSVEEKRTGGSYEQYF.

The rearrangement uses TRBV6-5 and TRBJ2-5; perhaps D is TRBD1 or TRBD2 (5 bases each). The CDR3 loop spans 14 amino acids. CDR1 is MNHEY and CDR2 is SVGAGI in the germline V gene. V lost 3 bases and J lost 3, with 11 bases in between. CDR3 sequence: CASSYRDGKETQYF. The CDR3 DNA follows: TGTGCCAGCAGTTATAGGGACGGAAAAGAGACCCAGTACTTC.

As regards this clonotype: The junction does not match germline at one end; this may be a read error. This chain joins TRBV5-4 and TRBJ2-5; D not resolved. The CDR3 length is 15 residues. The germline V gene has CDR1 SGHNT and CDR2 YYREEE (reference sequence). The CDR3 region is CASSSASAYQEAQYF. CDR3 in DNA: TGTGCCAGCAGCTCAGCCTCCGCGTACCAAGAGGCCCAGTACTTC.

This clonotype has at least ten counts. J is TRBJ2-1 and V is TRBV4-1, with TRBD2 identical over 9 bases. The CDR3 sequence is 13 residues long. With 6 bases clipped from V and 10 bases from J, the junction kept 7 bases outside the gene matches. CDR1 and CDR2 (germline): MGHRA, YSYEKL. The CDR3 DNA sequence: TGCGCCAGCAGGGGACTAGCATCAGGGGAGCAGTTCTTC. It encodes CASRGLASGEQFF.

This clonotype was detected a few times. V is TRBV4-1 and J is TRBJ2-7; 10 bases agree with TRBD2. The CDR3 extends over 15 amino acids. Unmatched junction bases numbered 8, after V lost 2 bases and J lost 7 bases. CDR1 MGHRA and CDR2 YSYEKL come from the germline V gene. CDR3: CASSQSSGGLLEQYF. The CDR3 region has the DNA TGCGCCAGCAGCCAATCTAGCGGGGGCCTCTTAGAGCAGTACTTC.

This chain connects TRBV7-9 to TRBJ2-5, with D perhaps matching TRBD1 (5 bases). Trimming took 1 base from V and 5 from J, leaving 11 bases between them. From germline, CDR1 is SEHNR and CDR2 FQNEAQ (reference sequence). The CDR3 is 14 residues long. The DNA of the CDR3 is TGTGCCAGCAGCTTAGTCTTAAGGGGTGAGACCCAGTACTTC. It translates to CASSLVLRGETQYF. The whole variable domain, remainder taken from reference TRBV7-9 and TRBJ2-5, is DTGVSQNPRHKITKRGQNVTFRCDPISEHNRLYWYRQTLGQGPEFLTYFQNEAQLEKSRLLSDRFSAERPKGSFSTLEIQRTEQGDSAMYLCASSLVLRGETQYFGPGTRLLVL.

This clonotype was detected a few times. This chain uses TRBV7-2 with TRBJ2-7; TRBD2 matches 7 bases. After removal of 5 bases from V and 0 bases from J, the junction contained 4 bases not matched to a gene. Germline V gives CDR1 SGHTA, CDR2 FQGNSA. The CDR3 is 14 amino acids. CDR3 loop: CASSPSGASYEQYV. CDR3 DNA sequence: TGTGCCAGCAGCCCGAGCGGGGCCTCCTACGAGCAGTACGTC.

This chain uses TRBV27 with TRBJ1-5, with 11 bases identical to TRBD1. This CDR3 is 15 amino acids long. From germline, CDR1 is MNHEY and CDR2 SMNVEV (reference sequence). The V segment lost 8 bases and the J segment 4 bases; nucleotides outside the gene matches: 7. In nucleotides, the CDR3 is TGTGCCAGCGGATCCGGGACAGGGGGAAATCAGCCCCAGCATTTT. Protein sequence: CASGSGTGGNQPQHF.

The J gene is TRBJ1-2, the V gene TRBV7-9, with D uncertain. The CDR3 extends over 11 amino acids. Germline CDR1 is SEHNR and CDR2 is FQNEAQ (reference sequence). V was clipped by 6 bases and J by 4 bases, with 6 bases between them. DNA of the CDR3: TGTGCCAGCAGGGGCGGCTATGGCTACACCTTC. Protein sequence: CASRGGYGYTF.

The rearrangement joins TRBV6-5 to TRBJ2-1, with D hard to call. Trimming took 0 bases from V and 8 from J, leaving 8 bases between them. This CDR3 is built from 13 residues. The germline CDR1 and CDR2 sequences are MNHEY and SVGAGI. The CDR3 sequence: CASSYSSVDEQFF. CDR3 in DNA: TGTGCCAGCAGTTACTCCAGTGTGGATGAGCAGTTCTTC.

Worth noting for this clonotype: Compared with germline, one end of the junction differs, possibly owing to a read error. This chain joins TRBV5-1 and TRBJ2-6; TRBD2 matches at 10 bases. CDR3 length: 20 amino acids. Germline V lookup: CDR1 SGHRS, CDR2 YFSETQ. CDR3 sequence reads: CASSLVSLAGVHSGSNVLTF. CDR3 DNA sequence: TGCGCCAGCAGCTTGGTTTCCCTAGCGGGGGTCCACTCTGGGTCCAACGTCCTGACTTTC.

In this sample, this clonotype turned up many times. For the CDR3, the DNA is TGTGCCAGCAGGCCTAAGGACAGACTTGGGACTGAAGCTTTCTTT. Translating it yields CASRPKDRLGTEAFF. The rearrangement joins TRBV7-9 to TRBJ1-1, with D tentatively TRBD1 (6 bases). Looked up from germline, CDR1 is SEHNR and CDR2 is FQNEAQ (reference sequence). The CDR3 spans 15 residues. V lost 6 bases and J lost 5, with 19 bases in between.

The rearrangement joins TRBV5-1 to TRBJ1-1; 9 bases map to TRBD1. CDR1 SGHRS and CDR2 YFSETQ come from the germline V gene. The CDR3 has 14 residues. V shed 2 bases and J 4 bases; nucleotides not matched to a gene: 3. CDR3 sequence (DNA): TGCGCCAGCAGCTTTACAGGGGGCGGCACTGAAGCTTTCTTT. It is translated as CASSFTGGGTEAFF.

This clonotype was recorded at least ten times. The chain uses TRBV9 and TRBJ2-7, with D tentatively TRBD1 (5 bases). The CDR3 has 14 residues. V lost 1 base and J 2 bases, leaving 10 bases between the germline ends. Germline assignment: CDR1 SGDLS and CDR2 YYNGEE. CDR3 bases: TGTGCCAGCAGCGTACAGGGTGTTCCCTACGAGCAGTACTTC. Its translation is CASSVQGVPYEQYF.

This clonotype occurred many times. The chain employs TRBV25-1 and TRBJ2-4; D is possibly TRBD1 or TRBD2 (5 bases each). Trimming left V 6 bases short and J 4 bases short, with 16 bases between. Germline-derived CDR1 and CDR2 are MGHDK and SYGVNS. This CDR3 is 15 amino acids long. DNA of the CDR3: TGTGCCAGCAGCGAAACCGGGACCCCGAAAAACATTCAGTACTTC. It is translated as CASSETGTPKNIQYF.

This clonotype was seen a handful of times. The CDR3 nucleotides read TGTGCCAGCAAGGTTTGGGAGACCCAGTACTTC. Translation: CASKVWETQYF. The chain joins TRBV6-2 or TRBV6-3 to TRBJ2-5; D gene unclear. The CDR3 runs 11 residues. Germline values: CDR1 MNHEY, CDR2 SVGEGT. The ends were cut back, 7 bases at V and 5 bases at J, with 8 bases in the middle.

This sequence joins TRBV12-3 or TRBV12-4 and TRBJ1-2, with D uncertain. The V end lost 3 bases, the J end lost 8 bases, and 10 bases lay between the germline ends. The length of the CDR3 is 12 residues. CDR3 in DNA: TGTGCCAGCAGTTTTACCGAAGGGGGCTACACCTTC. This sequence encodes CASSFTEGGYTF.